Below are 21 T cell receptor beta chains sequenced from a single sample in a study of cytomegalovirus exposure and HLA in healthy donors. 60 Vbeta and 13 Jbeta primers were used in PCR. The data were produced by immunoSEQ multiplex PCR, yet TCRdb's version contains in-frame clones alone and is incomplete. The data show 150,000 to 200,000 clones, roughly 78% seen once. Sequenced sample: PBMCs. These receptors came from a man between 40 and 49 years old in good health and CMV-seropositive.

In its sample, this clone was seen a few times. The junction shows a germline mismatch at one end, possibly a read error. The chain joins TRBV19 to TRBJ2-1; 16 bases line up with TRBD2. CDR1 LNHDA and CDR2 SQIVND come from the germline V gene (reference sequence). The CDR3 has 15 residues. CDR3 nucleotide sequence: TGTGCCAGTAGCCGTCTGGGGACTAGCGGGGGGGCTTGGGTCTTC. It is translated as CASSRLGTSGGAWVF.

The chain combines TRBV14 with TRBJ1-2; no clear D gene. Germline V CDR1 and CDR2: SGHDN, FVKESK. CDR3 length: 15 amino acids. V was cut by 0 bases and J by 4 bases, with 12 bases left in between. In DNA form, the CDR3 reads TGTGCCAGCAGCCAAGATGGGCGCATAGGCTATGGCTACACCTTC. It codes for CASSQDGRIGYGYTF.

On this clone itself: The junction and the germline gene differ at one end; a read error may be behind it. The CDR3 nucleotides read TGTGCTAGCAGCTTAGACCGACAGGGTAGGGCGCGGCCCCAGCATTTT. It yields the protein CASSLDRQGRARPQHF. This sequence joins TRBV7-7 and TRBJ1-5; 7 bases match TRBD1. Per germline, CDR1 SSHAT and CDR2 FNYEAQ (reference sequence). The CDR3 is made up of 16 amino acids.

The rearrangement joins TRBV2 to TRBJ1-3; 7 positions match TRBD1. From germline, CDR1 is SNHLY and CDR2 FYNNEI. The J segment lost 1 base and the V segment lost 6 bases, leaving 9 bases of the junction unmatched. The CDR3 runs 16 residues. The CDR3 DNA is TGTGCCAGCAGCGCGGGACAGCCATCTTCTGGAAACACCATATATTTT. Translation gives CASSAGQPSSGNTIYF.

This clone has just a few counts. The chain carries TRBV9 and TRBJ1-3, with D unclear. CDR1 and CDR2 from the germline V gene are SGDLS and YYNGEE. The CDR3 length is 13 residues. Trimming pared 3 bases from V and 4 bases from J, leaving 8 bases between. CDR3: CASSDLGGNTIYF. CDR3 nucleotide sequence: TGTGCCAGCAGCGATCTCGGGGGAAACACCATATATTTT. The entire variable domain, with the rest obtained from reference TRBV9 and TRBJ1-3, is as follows: DSGVTQTPKHLITATGQRVTLRCSPRSGDLSVYWYQQSLDQGLQFLIQYYNGEERAKGNILERFSAQQFPDLHSELNLSSLELGDSALYFCASSDLGGNTIYFGEGSWLTVV.

The CDR3 nucleotides read TGTGCCAGCAGCTTAGCGCAGGGATACGAGCAGTACTTC. It translates to CASSLAQGYEQYF. This rearrangement joins TRBV7-2 to TRBJ2-7; TRBD1 might be the D (5 bases). This CDR3 comprises 13 residues. Trimming pared 0 bases from V and 4 bases from J, leaving 7 bases between. CDR1 SGHTA and CDR2 FQGNSA come from the germline V gene. The entire variable domain, with the rest obtained from reference TRBV7-2 and TRBJ2-7, is as follows: GAGVSQSPSNKVTEKGKDVELRCDPISGHTALYWYRQSLGQGLEFLIYFQGNSAPDKSGLPSDRFSAERTGGSVSTLTIQRTQQEDSAVYLCASSLAQGYEQYFGPGTRLTVT.

The chain employs TRBV10-3 and TRBJ2-5; 8 bases align to TRBD1. Germline assignment: CDR1 ENHRY and CDR2 SYGVKD. Trimming took 1 base from V and 6 from J; bases not matched to a gene: 7. This CDR3 comprises 15 residues. CDR3 sequence (DNA): TGTGCCATCAGTGAGTTAAGGACAGGGAGTCAGACCCAGTACTTC. This translates into CAISELRTGSQTQYF.

The rearrangement uses TRBV30 and TRBJ2-7; possibly TRBD1 for D (7 bases). Germline CDR1 GTSNPN, CDR2 SVGIG (reference sequence). CDR3 size: 13 residues. V was clipped by 3 bases and J by 3 bases, with 12 bases between them. The CDR3 region is CAWSGRGVYEQYF. DNA for the CDR3: TGTGCCTGGAGCGGCAGGGGGGTCTACGAGCAGTACTTC.

This clone was seen a handful of times. V is TRBV5-1 and J is TRBJ1-1; 7 nucleotides align to TRBD1. The CDR3 has 16 residues. Germline V gene sequence: CDR1 SGHRS, CDR2 YFSETQ. V was pared by 5 bases and J by 0 bases, with 10 bases of the junction left unmatched. Here the CDR3 DNA reads TGCGCCAGCAGACCCCCTACAGGGGCGATGAACACTGAAGCTTTCTTT. Translating it yields CASRPPTGAMNTEAFF.

The gene calls are TRBV5-6 and TRBJ1-2, with 10 bases identical to TRBD1. Germline V gives CDR1 SGHDT, CDR2 YYEEEE. The CDR3 totals 14 residues. J lost 7 bases, V lost 4 bases, and 7 bases had no gene match. CDR3 region: CASSPGQGGSGYTF. In nucleotides, the CDR3 is TGTGCCAGCAGCCCAGGACAGGGGGGGTCTGGCTACACCTTC. Looking up the rest from reference TRBV5-6 and TRBJ1-2 gives the full variable domain: DAGVTQSPTHLIKTRGQQVTLRCSPKSGHDTVSWYQQALGQGPQFIFQYYEEEERQRGNFPDRFSGHQFPNYSSELNVNALLLGDSALYLCASSPGQGGSGYTFGSGTRLTVV.

This clone was detected only a few times. The gene calls are TRBV4-3 and TRBJ2-6; 9 bases match TRBD1. The CDR3 contains 18 residues. CDR1 is LGHNA, CDR2 YSLEER, per germline. V was clipped by 1 base and J by 3 bases; unmatched bases: 7. The CDR3 coding sequence is TGCGCCAGCAGCCAAGGAAGGACAGGGGTGGTTGGGGCCAACGTCCTGACTTTC. It is translated as CASSQGRTGVVGANVLTF.

This sequence joins TRBV5-1 and TRBJ1-1, with D possibly TRBD1 on 5 matching bases. The V end was cut by 2 bases, the J end by 4 bases, with 12 bases between. The CDR3 loop spans 14 amino acids. Germline CDR1 reads SGHRS; CDR2 reads YFSETQ. The CDR3 region has the DNA TGCGCCAGCAGCTTTCAGGGCGCGTCCACTGAAGCTTTCTTT. Its protein product is CASSFQGASTEAFF.

The sample holds one count of this clone. This rearrangement joins TRBV7-8 to TRBJ1-1, with D possibly matching TRBD1 (6 bases). V was cut by 1 base and J by 6 bases, with 12 bases left in between. The germline V gene encodes CDR1 SGHVS and CDR2 FQNEAQ. This CDR3 is 14 amino acids long. The CDR3 DNA is TGTGCCAGCAGCTTAGATCGGAAGGGGGCTGAAGCTTTCTTT. Translated: CASSLDRKGAEAFF.

The genes are TRBV18 and TRBJ2-7; TRBD1 agrees at 7 bases. CDR3 length equals 14 residues. The germline V gene has CDR1 KGHSH and CDR2 LQKENI. V lost 0 bases, J lost 6 bases, and 5 bases stayed unmatched. CDR3 DNA sequence: TGTGCCAGCTCACCACCGACAGGGACGGGCGAGCAGTACTTC. Amino acid sequence: CASSPPTGTGEQYF.

This chain joins TRBV2 and TRBJ2-7; 9 nucleotides line up with TRBD1. Looked up from germline, CDR1 is SNHLY and CDR2 is FYNNEI. This CDR3 comprises 14 residues. The J segment lost 6 bases and the V segment lost 4 bases, leaving 7 bases of the junction unmatched. As DNA, the CDR3 is TGTGCCAGCAGTGTTGACAGGGGGGAGGGCGAGCAGTACTTC. Its protein is CASSVDRGEGEQYF.

Worth noting for this clone: Other nucleotide sequences from this sample produce the same CDR3. The rearrangement uses TRBV7-8 and TRBJ1-2; D perhaps matches TRBD1 (6 bases). Looked up from germline, CDR1 is SGHVS and CDR2 is FQNEAQ. V shed 1 base and J shed 2 bases, with 8 bases lying between them. This CDR3 is 14 amino acids long. For the CDR3, the DNA is TGTGCCAGCAGCTTAGGACAGGCGAACTATGGCTACACCTTC. Translated: CASSLGQANYGYTF.

This clone came up a few times. This chain uses TRBV5-4 with TRBJ1-2; D possibly corresponds to TRBD1 (5 bases). The germline V gene encodes CDR1 SGHNT and CDR2 YYREEE (reference sequence). Trimming shortened V by 0 bases and J by 7 bases, and 19 bases separated the two germline ends. The CDR3 sequence is 16 residues long. The CDR3: CASSLEGLHIQAGYTF. In DNA, the CDR3 is TGTGCCAGCAGCTTGGAGGGCCTCCACATACAGGCTGGCTACACCTTC.

The CDR3 protein is CASSQDPINQPQHF. As DNA, the CDR3 is TGCGCCAGCAGCCAAGATCCTATAAATCAGCCCCAGCATTTT. V usage is TRBV4-3 and J usage is TRBJ1-5; D call uncertain. V gave up 0 bases and J gave up 4 bases, with 7 bases separating them. From germline, CDR1 is LGHNA and CDR2 YSLEER. The CDR3 extends over 14 amino acids.

This clone is a singleton in its sample. The chain links TRBV7-2 to TRBJ1-2; 12 positions agree with TRBD1. J was trimmed by 7 bases and V by 0 bases; bases with no gene match: 6. CDR3 length: 16 residues. The germline CDR1 and CDR2 sequences are SGHTA and FQGNSA. The CDR3 region is CASSLARGQGAAGYTF. Here the CDR3 DNA reads TGTGCCAGCAGCTTAGCAAGGGGACAGGGGGCTGCTGGCTACACCTTC.

The rearrangement uses TRBV5-1 and TRBJ1-4; TRBD1 matches at 9 bases. V lost 0 bases and J lost 7; bases outside the gene matches: 4. The CDR3 has 15 amino acids. The V gene's germline CDR1 is SGHRS and CDR2 YFSETQ. DNA for the CDR3: TGCGCCAGCAGCTTGGACGGGACAGGGATTGAAAAACTGTTTTTT. This sequence encodes CASSLDGTGIEKLFF. The entire variable domain, with the rest obtained from reference TRBV5-1 and TRBJ1-4, is as follows: KAGVTQTPRYLIKTRGQQVTLSCSPISGHRSVSWYQQTPGQGLQFLFEYFSETQRNKGNFPGRFSGRQFSNSRSEMNVSTLELGDSALYLCASSLDGTGIEKLFFGSGTQLSVL.

V is TRBV6-1 and J is TRBJ1-2; D is unclear. CDR1 is MNHNS, CDR2 SASEGT, per germline. V lost 0 bases to trimming and J lost 2 bases, with 13 bases between them. The CDR3 totals 16 residues. The CDR3 DNA is TGTGCCAGCAGTGAAGCGCATGGGAGAACAAACTATGGCTACACCTTC. As protein: CASSEAHGRTNYGYTF.